The 30 T cell receptor beta chains given below trace back to one sample, sequenced in a study of CD8+ T cells in alopecia areata (dated by TCRdb to about 2018). Library preparation was by the immunoSEQ multiplex PCR assay. RNA was extracted from all samples and reverse transcribed into cDNA, which served as template for TCR sequencing. In its TCRdb copy, this immuneACCESS table keeps in-frame sequences only and misses some clones. Where compared with another copy, unresolved V genes explain less than half of these, and the others have no known cause. The table for this sample lists 200,000 or so clones; nearly 60% of them were counted only once. The top ten hold about 5.5% of the sample. The time point tag for this specimen amounts to: roughly 24 weeks on oral tofacitinib. The treatment or condition label, as the study defines it: oral pan-JAK inhibitor, 5-10 mg twice daily. The sample was CD4+ T cells sorted from blood, taken at week 24, from a patient treated with tofacitinib. Receptors originate from a human donor with alopecia areata.

As to this clone: Other DNA sequences in this specimen translate into the identical CDR3. The chain is built from TRBV30 and TRBJ2-1; no reliable D call. Trimming pared 3 bases from V and 7 bases from J, leaving 7 bases between. CDR1 is GTSNPN and CDR2 is SVGIG in the germline V gene (reference sequence). This CDR3 has 11 residues. The CDR3 region is CAWSPENEQFF. The CDR3 bases are TGTGCCTGGAGCCCCGAGAATGAGCAGTTCTTC.

The V gene is TRBV30, the J gene TRBJ1-1; D is unclear. Germline CDR1 is GTSNPN and CDR2 is SVGIG (reference sequence). V lost 2 bases to trimming and J lost 0 bases, with 13 bases between them. The CDR3 is made up of 15 amino acids. This chain's CDR3 is CAWSRLTRMNTEAFF. In nucleotides, the CDR3 is TGTGCCTGGAGTCGGCTTACCAGGATGAACACTGAAGCTTTCTTT. Complete variable domain (other parts from reference TRBV30 and TRBJ1-1): SQTIHQWPATLVQPVGSPLSLECTVEGTSNPNLYWYRQAAGRGLQLLFYSVGIGQISSEVPQNLSASRPQDRQFILSSKKLLLSDSGFYLCAWSRLTRMNTEAFFGQGTRLTVV.

This chain uses TRBV5-1 with TRBJ2-5; weak D call: TRBD2 (6 bases). The CDR3 is 14 amino acids. CDR1 is SGHRS and CDR2 is YFSETQ in the germline V gene. Trimming took off 0 bases at V and 3 bases at J, with 9 bases between the two ends. CDR3: CASSLEGTEETQYF. The CDR3 DNA reads as TGCGCCAGCAGCTTGGAAGGGACTGAAGAGACCCAGTACTTC. The full variable domain, its missing parts supplied by reference TRBV5-1 and TRBJ2-5, is KAGVTQTPRYLIKTRGQQVTLSCSPISGHRSVSWYQQTPGQGLQFLFEYFSETQRNKGNFPGRFSGRQFSNSRSEMNVSTLELGDSALYLCASSLEGTEETQYFGPGTRLLVL.

The chain recombines TRBV5-6 with TRBJ2-7, with D unclear. Germline V lookup: CDR1 SGHDT, CDR2 YYEEEE. The V and J ends lost 4 bases and 3 bases respectively, with 17 bases between them. The CDR3 covers 15 residues. The CDR3 reads CASSGLDPPFYEQYF. The CDR3 DNA is TGTGCCAGCAGCGGGCTAGATCCCCCCTTCTACGAGCAGTACTTC.

For the CDR3, the DNA is TGTGCCAGCAGCTTGTCCCAGGTCTATGGCTACACCTTC. Encoded protein: CASSLSQVYGYTF. This rearrangement joins TRBV7-9 to TRBJ1-2; unclear D gene. V was cut by 3 bases and J by 4 bases, with 9 bases left in between. This CDR3 region has 13 residues. Looked up from germline, CDR1 is SEHNR and CDR2 is FQNEAQ (reference sequence).

The chain joins TRBV18 to TRBJ2-5; D ambiguous. The CDR3 totals 13 residues. The germline V gene has CDR1 KGHSH and CDR2 LQKENI. Trimming took 5 bases from V and 2 from J, leaving 9 bases between them. Here the CDR3 DNA reads TGTGCCAGCTCAGCCGACGTACAAGAGACCCAGTACTTC. The encoded protein is CASSADVQETQYF.

In regard to this clone: The junction and the germline gene differ at one end; a read error may be behind it. The J gene is TRBJ2-5, the V gene TRBV7-2; D possibly corresponds to TRBD1 (5 bases). The V gene's germline CDR1 is SGHTA and CDR2 FQGNSA. The CDR3 covers 16 residues. As DNA, the CDR3 is TGTGCCAGCAGCTTAGGGGGCGGTAGTCACCACGAGACCCAGTACTTC. It yields the protein CASSLGGGSHHETQYF.

The chain is built from TRBV30 and TRBJ2-1; D unclear. V shed 4 bases and J shed 9 bases, with 10 bases lying between them. Per the germline V gene, CDR1 is GTSNPN and CDR2 is SVGIG (reference sequence). CDR3 size: 11 residues. The CDR3 reads CAWMRRLEQFF. For the CDR3, the DNA is TGTGCCTGGATGCGCCGCCTTGAGCAGTTCTTC.

The rearrangement links TRBV9 to TRBJ2-3; tentatively, D is TRBD2 (6 bases). V lost 4 bases and J 1 base, leaving 19 bases between the germline ends. CDR1 SGDLS and CDR2 YYNGEE come from the germline V gene. CDR3 length: 17 residues. Written as DNA, the CDR3 is TGTGCCAGCAGCCAAAACATTCGGGGGTACGGCACAGATACGCAGTATTTT. It translates to CASSQNIRGYGTDTQYF.

The chain combines TRBV7-9 with TRBJ1-2, with a tentative D call TRBD1 (5 bases). This CDR3 region has 14 residues. Germline V gene lookup returns CDR1 SEHNR and CDR2 FQNEAQ (reference sequence). The V and J ends lost 0 bases and 4 bases respectively, with 9 bases between them. The CDR3 here is CASSLAGVAYGYTF. CDR3 in DNA: TGTGCCAGCAGCTTAGCAGGGGTCGCCTATGGCTACACCTTC.

This chain uses TRBV28 with TRBJ2-7, with D perhaps being TRBD1 or TRBD2 (5 bases each). In germline, CDR1 is MDHEN, CDR2 SYDVKM. Trimming pared 5 bases from V and 3 bases from J, leaving 14 bases between. The CDR3 consists of 14 residues. In nucleotides, the CDR3 is TGTGCCAGCAGTCCCCCCGTGAGGGGCTACGAGCAGTACTTC. It is translated as CASSPPVRGYEQYF.

The rearrangement links TRBV6-4 to TRBJ2-3; 9 bases line up with TRBD1. The CDR3 has 13 residues. The V and J ends lost 8 bases and 4 bases, in that order; junction bases with no gene match: 4. Germline CDR1 and CDR2: MRHNA and SNTAGT. This CDR3 reads CASGRTGADTQYF. The CDR3 nucleotides are TGTGCCAGCGGAAGGACAGGGGCAGATACGCAGTATTTT.

This clone was recorded only once. The chain uses TRBV11-2 and TRBJ1-2, with D unresolved. This CDR3 region has 13 residues. Germline V gives CDR1 SGHAT, CDR2 FQNNGV. V gave up 4 bases and J gave up 6 bases, with 12 bases separating them. The CDR3 reads CASSYTDTNGYTF. The CDR3 DNA sequence: TGTGCCAGCAGCTATACCGACACCAATGGCTACACCTTC.

The chain recombines TRBV5-8 with TRBJ2-4; tentative D call: TRBD1 (6 bases). The CDR3 consists of 14 residues. Per germline, CDR1 SGHTS and CDR2 YDEGEE. Trimming removed 4 bases at V and 1 base at J, with 9 bases between. In DNA, the CDR3 is TGTGCCAGCAGCAAGAGGGGGGCCAAAAACATTCAGTACTTC. It specifies CASSKRGAKNIQYF.

In this sample, this clone turned up a few times. V is TRBV28 and J is TRBJ2-5, with TRBD1 as a possible D gene (6 bases). Deletions cut 3 bases from V and 4 bases from J, with 12 bases between. This CDR3 has 14 amino acids. CDR1 and CDR2 (germline): MDHEN, SYDVKM. CDR3 DNA: TGTGCCAGCAGTTTTTTGGGGGCCCGAGAGACCCAGTACTTC. The encoded protein is CASSFLGARETQYF.

The chain couples TRBV6-5 to TRBJ1-2, with D possibly being TRBD1 (6 bases). The V end was cut by 6 bases, the J end by 5 bases, with 13 bases between. CDR1 is MNHEY and CDR2 is SVGAGI in the germline V gene. The CDR3 is made up of 13 amino acids. As DNA, the CDR3 is TGTGCCAGCAGATCCGGGACAAAATATGGCTACACCTTC. It specifies CASRSGTKYGYTF.

This chain joins TRBV29-1 and TRBJ2-3; perhaps TRBD1 as D (7 bases). The CDR3 extends over 15 amino acids. Germline lookup yields CDR1 SQVTM and CDR2 ANQGSEA. The V end lost 5 bases, the J end lost 2 bases, and 17 bases lay between the germline ends. CDR3 coding DNA: TGCAGCGTTTCGGGAGAGACAGGGAACACAGATACGCAGTATTTT. Protein: CSVSGETGNTDTQYF.

About this clone itself: The same CDR3 is also encoded by other DNA sequences in this sample. The chain is built from TRBV18 and TRBJ1-2; unclear D gene. Germline CDR1 is KGHSH and CDR2 is LQKENI. Trimming shortened V by 0 bases and J by 0 bases, and 5 bases separated the two germline ends. The CDR3 length is 14 residues. The CDR3 nucleotides are TGTGCCAGCTCACCACCGGGTTCTAACTATGGCTACACCTTC. It is translated as CASSPPGSNYGYTF.

The chain combines TRBV7-2 with TRBJ2-7; 8 bases align to TRBD2. V lost 2 bases, J lost 3 bases, and 12 bases stayed unmatched. Germline lookup yields CDR1 SGHTA and CDR2 FQGNSA. This CDR3 has 17 residues. This CDR3 is CASSLLPYGGGSYEQYF. In DNA form, the CDR3 reads TGTGCCAGCAGCTTACTTCCTTACGGCGGGGGGAGCTACGAGCAGTACTTC.

The chain uses TRBV4-1 and TRBJ2-3, with D perhaps TRBD2 (6 bases). The CDR3 has 16 residues. V was pared by 1 base and J by 3 bases, with 14 bases between. The germline CDR1 and CDR2 sequences are MGHRA and YSYEKL. CDR3 in amino acids: CASSQGRGSGTDTQYF. The CDR3 coding sequence is TGCGCCAGCAGCCAAGGCCGCGGTAGCGGTACAGATACGCAGTATTTT.

The chain uses TRBV29-1 and TRBJ1-1, with D unresolved. V lost 4 bases to trimming and J lost 3 bases, with 12 bases between them. Germline V gene sequence: CDR1 SQVTM, CDR2 ANQGSEA. The CDR3 extends over 13 amino acids. This CDR3 reads CSVAGIADTEAFF. DNA of the CDR3: TGCAGCGTTGCAGGCATTGCAGACACTGAAGCTTTCTTT.

The chain joins TRBV28 to TRBJ2-4; TRBD1 matches 9 bases. J lost 1 base, V lost 5 bases, and 12 bases had no gene match. The CDR3 spans 18 residues. Germline V gene lookup returns CDR1 MDHEN and CDR2 SYDVKM. As DNA, the CDR3 is TGTGCCAGCAGTCTCACCGGGACAGGGTATCTGGCCAAAAACATTCAGTACTTC. Translation gives CASSLTGTGYLAKNIQYF. The full variable domain, in which reference TRBV28 and TRBJ2-4 provide the parts outside the CDR3, is DVKVTQSSRYLVKRTGEKVFLECVQDMDHENMFWYRQDPGLGLRLIYFSYDVKMKEKGDIPEGYSVSREKKERFSLILESASTNQTSMYLCASSLTGTGYLAKNIQYFGAGTRLSVL.

The chain couples TRBV27 to TRBJ2-3; TRBD2 matches 10 bases. The CDR3 length is 17 residues. Germline V lookup: CDR1 MNHEY, CDR2 SMNVEV (reference sequence). V shed 4 bases, J shed 4 bases, and the junction held 11 bases outside the gene matches. CDR3 region: CASSYRLAGAGPDTQYF. The CDR3 DNA sequence: TGTGCCAGCAGTTATCGTCTAGCGGGGGCCGGTCCAGATACGCAGTATTTT.

This clone was found a few times. This chain links TRBV5-6 with TRBJ2-3, with 7 bases fitting TRBD2. Trimming took 4 bases from V and 5 from J; bases not matched to a gene: 10. Germline V gives CDR1 SGHDT, CDR2 YYEEEE. The CDR3 is made up of 15 amino acids. This CDR3 is CASSLQRGAGDTQYF. CDR3 DNA: TGTGCCAGCAGCCTGCAGCGGGGCGCCGGAGATACGCAGTATTTT.

This clone was detected only a few times. DNA for the CDR3: TGTGCCAGTAGTATAGCCCCAGGCGGAGCTTTCTTT. This sequence encodes CASSIAPGGAFF. The chain joins TRBV19 to TRBJ1-1, with D hard to call. The V gene lost 1 base and the J gene lost 10 bases, with 10 bases spanning the gap. The CDR3 runs to 12 residues. Germline CDR1 reads LNHDA; CDR2 reads SQIVND (reference sequence).

This clone was recorded only once. J is TRBJ2-7 and V is TRBV30, with D unresolved. Germline values: CDR1 GTSNPN, CDR2 SVGIG (reference sequence). Trimming took 4 bases from V and 6 from J, leaving 10 bases between them. This CDR3 region has 11 residues. The CDR3 sequence: CAWKHESEQYF. The CDR3 DNA reads as TGTGCCTGGAAACACGAGAGCGAGCAGTACTTC.

The chain uses TRBV7-2 and TRBJ2-7, with D maybe TRBD1 (5 bases). The germline V gene encodes CDR1 SGHTA and CDR2 FQGNSA. The CDR3 has 13 amino acids. Trimming removed 1 base from V and 6 bases from J, with 10 bases in between. The CDR3 DNA is TGTGCCAGCAGCTTAGAGGGGATAAGCGAGCAGTACTTC. It is translated as CASSLEGISEQYF.

The rearrangement links TRBV5-4 to TRBJ1-1; a possible D gene is TRBD1 (5 bases). V was shortened by 2 bases and J by 4 bases, with 12 bases between the two germline ends. The germline V gene encodes CDR1 SGHNT and CDR2 YYREEE (reference sequence). CDR3 length: 14 amino acids. CDR3 region: CASSLNARGTEAFF. The CDR3 bases are TGTGCCAGCAGCTTAAATGCGAGGGGCACTGAAGCTTTCTTT.

V is TRBV5-1 and J is TRBJ2-5, with TRBD1 matching 8 bases. Germline V lookup: CDR1 SGHRS, CDR2 YFSETQ. The J segment lost 0 bases and the V segment lost 7 bases, leaving 8 bases of the junction unmatched. The CDR3 sequence is 15 residues long. DNA of the CDR3: TGCGCCAGCTGCCGGGACAGGCTTAACCAAGAGACCCAGTACTTC. Translating it yields CASCRDRLNQETQYF.

The chain employs TRBV25-1 and TRBJ2-3, with D possibly TRBD1 on 6 matching bases. The CDR3 is 13 residues long. The germline V gene has CDR1 MGHDK and CDR2 SYGVNS. The V and J ends lost 4 bases and 1 base respectively, with 6 bases between them. CDR3 nucleotide sequence: TGTGCCAGCAGTGGACAGGGCACAGATACGCAGTATTTT. Translated, it gives CASSGQGTDTQYF.